A selection of T cell receptor beta chains follows, all from one sample in a study of cytomegalovirus exposure and HLA in healthy donors. The protocol was immunoSEQ multiplex PCR, while the TCRdb copy is restricted to in-frame clones and leaves out a portion. The repertoire consists of tens of thousands of clones, with roughly 79% occurring once and the leading ten covering 1.1% to 1.5%. The specimen was PBMCs. The receptors originated from a male donor in good health and CMV-seronegative. CDR3s include the opening cysteine and the closing phenylalanine or tryptophan. The D gene is left open where the match is weak. Clone size is stated in some rows and not others, as once, few, many or a class when expanded.

j_gene,v_gene,abundance,d_gene,CDR3nt,CDR3aa
TRBJ2-1,TRBV14,-,TRBD2,TGTGCCAGCAGCCTCACTAGCGGGAGTCTAGGCCCGGACAATGAGCAGTTCTTC,CASSLTSGSLGPDNEQFF
TRBJ1-6,TRBV7-3,-,TRBD1,TGTGCCAGCAGCTTCCTCCGGGACAGAAAGAGATCACCCCTCCACTTT,CASSFLRDRKRSPLHF
TRBJ2-3,TRBV27,-,TRBD1,TGTGCCAGCAGCCAGAGCCCGGGACAGATCTCTTGGGGCACAGATACGCAGTATTTT,CASSQSPGQISWGTDTQYF
TRBJ1-1,TRBV2,-,-,TGTGCCAGCGGTCGCGGGGCGAACACTGAAGCTTTCTTT,CASGRGANTEAFF
TRBJ2-1,TRBV9,-,TRBD2,TGTGCCAGCAGCGTAGGGACTAGGGAGCAGTTCTTC,CASSVGTREQFF
TRBJ1-5,TRBV6-5,-,TRBD1,TGTGCCAGCAGTTCAGGGGGTGAAAATCAGCCCCAGCATTTT,CASSSGGENQPQHF
TRBJ2-7,TRBV2,-,-,TGTGCCAGCAGTGGATACCGCCTTCAGGGGTACGAGCAGTACTTC,CASSGYRLQGYEQYF
TRBJ2-3,TRBV7-3,-,TRBD1,TGTGCCAGCAGCCCGGGCCGGGACAGAAGGAGAGATACGCAGTATTTT,CASSPGRDRRRDTQYF
TRBJ2-7,TRBV5-4,-,-,TGTGCCAGCAGCGGACAGAACCTACACGAGCAGTACTTC,CASSGQNLHEQYF
TRBJ2-7,TRBV27,once,TRBD2,TGTGCCAGCAGGATGACTAGCGGGATTGAGCAGTACTTC,CASRMTSGIEQYF
TRBJ1-1,TRBV6-6,-,-,TGTGCCACCTCAGACAGGCTGTGGACTGAAGCTTTCTTT,CATSDRLWTEAFF
TRBJ2-3,TRBV4-1,-,TRBD2,TGCGCCAGCAGCCAAGTCAAGCTAGCGGGGGGTACTGTCACGGCAGATACGCAGTATTTT,CASSQVKLAGGTVTADTQYF
TRBJ2-6,TRBV11-2,-,-,TGTGCCAGCAGCTTAGAGTCGGGCTCTGGGGCCAACGTCCTGACTTTC,CASSLESGSGANVLTF
TRBJ1-2,TRBV2,-,TRBD1,TGTGCCAGCAGTGCCCGCCGGGACAGCTCTAACTATGGCTACACCTTC,CASSARRDSSNYGYTF
TRBJ1-1,TRBV2,-,-,TGTGCCATCAACCAAGAGGTGAACACTGAAGCTTTCTTT,CAINQEVNTEAFF
TRBJ1-5,TRBV6-1,-,-,TGTGCCAGCAGTGAAGCGCCCACGGGGGTGGCCAATCAGCCCCAGCATTTT,CASSEAPTGVANQPQHF
TRBJ2-7,TRBV2,-,TRBD1,TGTGTCAGCAATACAGGGGACTACGAGCAGTACTTC,CVSNTGDYEQYF
TRBJ1-5,TRBV28,-,-,TGTGCCAGCAGTTCAGGTCGTCAGCCCCAGCATTTT,CASSSGRQPQHF
TRBJ1-5,TRBV28,-,-,TGTGCCAGCACCTCACTCCGGGGCAATCAGCCCCAGCATTTT,CASTSLRGNQPQHF
TRBJ2-2,TRBV19,-,TRBD1,TGTGCCAGTAGTATCCGCCAATCACAGGGGGTCGGGGAGCTGTTTTTT,CASSIRQSQGVGELFF
TRBJ2-4,TRBV5-4,-,-,TGTGCCAGCAGCTTGGCCGGGGAGCGGCTAGGCATTCAGTACTTC,CASSLAGERLGIQYF
TRBJ1-5,TRBV27,-,TRBD1,TGTGCCAGCAGCCCGGGACAGGGATATCAGCCCCAGCATTTT,CASSPGQGYQPQHF
TRBJ2-7,TRBV20-1,once,-,TGCAGTGCTCGCCAGGTGAACGAGCAGTACTTC,CSARQVNEQYF
TRBJ2-7,TRBV20-1,few,-,TGCAGGATTAAGGGGTACGGCGAGCAGTACTTC,CRIKGYGEQYF
TRBJ2-5,TRBV27,few,TRBD1,TGTGCCAGCAGTCTCTCCGGGACAGGAGCGGAGACCCAGTACTTC,CASSLSGTGAETQYF
TRBJ2-3,TRBV5-1,-,TRBD1,TGCGCCAGCAGCTCCGGACAGGGAGCAGATACGCAGTATTTT,CASSSGQGADTQYF
TRBJ2-7,TRBV28,medium-sized,TRBD1,TGTGCCAGCAGTTCGACAGGGGGCGATCCCCATTTCTACGAGCAGTACTTC,CASSSTGGDPHFYEQYF
TRBJ2-7,TRBV9,few,TRBD2,TGTGCCAGCAGCGTAGGCCTAGCGGGGGGGCTGGGCGAGCAGTACTTC,CASSVGLAGGLGEQYF
TRBJ2-1,TRBV2,-,-,TGTGCCAGCCGCGAACTAATATACAATGAGCAGTTCTTC,CASRELIYNEQFF
TRBJ1-1,TRBV28,-,-,TGTGCCAGCAGCCTAAGGGGAACTGAAGCTTTCTTT,CASSLRGTEAFF
TRBJ1-1,TRBV7-2,-,-,TGTGCCAGCAGCTTAATGGACGGGGGAGCTTTCTTT,CASSLMDGGAFF
TRBJ2-7,TRBV27,-,TRBD1,TGTGCCAGCAGTTTATCGACAGGGGACCGGACCTACGAGCAGTACTTC,CASSLSTGDRTYEQYF
TRBJ1-1,TRBV4-1,-,-,TGCGCCAGCAGGGCTATTGGGAGGGAAAACACTGAAGCTTTCTTT,CASRAIGRENTEAFF
TRBJ2-7,TRBV5-4,-,-,TGTGCCAGCAGCTCCTTCGCCAGGGTCTACGAGCAGTACTTC,CASSSFARVYEQYF
TRBJ2-7,TRBV29-1,-,TRBD1,TGCAGCGTTGAATTGGGGTACAGGGGGCGTGGCGAGCAGTACTTC,CSVELGYRGRGEQYF
TRBJ2-3,TRBV19,few,-,TGTGCCAGTAGTCCTCCAGGGGCCCGGATAGATACGCAGTATTTT,CASSPPGARIDTQYF
TRBJ2-1,TRBV28,-,TRBD1,TGTGCCAGCAGTTTTTCAAGGACAGGGAACTACAATGAGCAGTTCTTC,CASSFSRTGNYNEQFF
TRBJ2-2,TRBV6-1,-,TRBD1,TGTGCCAGCTCGTTAGGGGGCCCGAACACCGGGGAGCTGTTTTTT,CASSLGGPNTGELFF
TRBJ2-5,TRBV9,once,-,TGTGCCAGCAGCGTACAGGGGGGCCTCCAAGAGACCCAGTACTTC,CASSVQGGLQETQYF
TRBJ2-7,TRBV18,few,-,TGTGCCAGCTCACCCTTCGACAGCTACGAGCAGTACTTC,CASSPFDSYEQYF